The 26 T cell receptor beta chains presented below share a single source sample, sequenced in a study of T cell responses to AZD1222 COVID-19 vaccine. Generated by immunoSEQ multiplex PCR, the TCRdb table keeps only in-frame clones and is missing some. Among some 150,000 clones, approximately 87% were seen once, and the ten largest hold 5.5%. Source: peripheral blood, taken on day 0 of MenACWY control vaccination. All receptors derive from an adult in good health.

The chain carries TRBV28 and TRBJ1-2; D is ambiguous. V lost 5 bases and J 8 bases, leaving 12 bases between the germline ends. The CDR3 runs 12 residues. From germline, CDR1 is MDHEN and CDR2 SYDVKM. The CDR3 nucleotides are TGTGCCAGCAGTGGGTTGCTATGGGGCTACACCTTC. Translated, it gives CASSGLLWGYTF.

CDR3 loop: CASSVGRGRAMGNEQFF. DNA for the CDR3: TGTGCCAGCAGCGTAGGTCGTGGGAGAGCTATGGGGAATGAGCAGTTCTTC. The chain uses TRBV9 and TRBJ2-1; maybe TRBD2 (5 bases). V was clipped by 0 bases and J by 7 bases, with 20 bases between them. The CDR3 is 17 residues long. CDR1 is SGDLS and CDR2 is YYNGEE in the germline V gene.

The chain couples TRBV6-5 to TRBJ2-5, with D unresolved. The CDR3 is 12 amino acids. Trimming cost V 0 bases and J 4 bases, with 3 bases left between them. In germline, CDR1 is MNHEY, CDR2 SVGAGI. The CDR3 region has the DNA TGTGCCAGCAGTTACTCCGGAGAGACCCAGTACTTC. Protein sequence: CASSYSGETQYF.

The chain uses TRBV7-2 and TRBJ1-2; no clear D gene. This CDR3 contains 13 residues. Germline V gene data show CDR1 as SGHTA and CDR2 as FQGNSA. V was clipped by 1 base and J by 6 bases, with 9 bases between them. CDR3 DNA sequence: TGTGCCAGCAGCTTAGGACACTCCCATGGCTACACCTTC. Its translation: CASSLGHSHGYTF.

The chain uses TRBV5-4 and TRBJ2-7, with TRBD1 matching over 7 bases. The CDR3 covers 13 residues. V dropped 4 bases and J dropped 9; count of bases not matched to a gene: 10. Germline CDR1 reads SGHNT; CDR2 reads YYREEE (reference sequence). CDR3 bases: TGTGCCAGCAGCCTAGACAGGGTTGGAGGGCAGTACGTC. Residues: CASSLDRVGGQYV.

The genes are TRBV19 and TRBJ2-7, with unresolved D. The CDR3 covers 12 residues. V lost 1 base and J 4 bases, leaving 5 bases between the germline ends. CDR1 and CDR2 from the germline V gene are LNHDA and SQIVND (reference sequence). CDR3 amino acids: CASSIGGYEQYF. CDR3 nucleotides: TGTGCCAGTAGTATAGGGGGTTACGAGCAGTACTTC.

The chain carries TRBV5-1 and TRBJ1-1; D not certain. The CDR3 spans 14 residues. Germline assignment: CDR1 SGHRS and CDR2 YFSETQ. Trimming took 1 base from V and 0 from J, leaving 7 bases between them. The CDR3: CASSLMGLNTEAFF. CDR3 sequence (DNA): TGCGCCAGCAGCTTGATGGGGTTGAACACTGAAGCTTTCTTT.

The CDR3 reads CASSFAGGETQYF. In DNA, the CDR3 is TGTGCCAGCAGCTTTGCCGGAGGTGAGACCCAGTACTTC. V and J are TRBV11-1 and TRBJ2-5; D perhaps matches TRBD2 (5 bases). This CDR3 is 13 amino acids long. V gave up 3 bases and J gave up 5 bases, with 10 bases separating them. The V gene's germline CDR1 is SGHAT and CDR2 FQDESV (reference sequence). The variable domain in full, with the rest retrieved from reference TRBV11-1 and TRBJ2-5, is EAEVAQSPRYKITEKSQAVAFWCDPISGHATLYWYRQILGQGPELLVQFQDESVVDDSQLPKDRFSAERLKGVDSTLKIQPAELGDSAMYLCASSFAGGETQYFGPGTRLLVL.

The chain links TRBV7-2 to TRBJ2-7; 14 bases match TRBD2. The CDR3 is made up of 17 amino acids. With 4 bases clipped from V and 2 bases from J, the junction kept 7 bases outside the gene matches. Germline CDR1 is SGHTA and CDR2 is FQGNSA. CDR3 nucleotide sequence: TGTGCCAGCAGCTCGGGACTAGCGGGAGTAGGAACCTACGAGCAGTACTTC. Its protein is CASSSGLAGVGTYEQYF.

V usage is TRBV11-3 and J usage is TRBJ1-3; 7 bases fit TRBD1. The trim removed 5 bases at V and 0 bases at J, leaving 7 bases unmatched. The CDR3 is 16 amino acids. Germline-derived CDR1 and CDR2 are SGHNT and YENEEA. DNA of the CDR3: TGTGCCAGCAGCGTAGGACAGGCCTCCTCTGGAAACACCATATATTTT. It translates to CASSVGQASSGNTIYF.

This clone was counted between two and nine times. The V call is TRBV7-3, the J call TRBJ2-3; 7 bases are shared with TRBD2. The CDR3 is made up of 14 amino acids. V shed 5 bases, J shed 1 base, and the junction held 3 bases outside the gene matches. Looked up from germline, CDR1 is SGHTA and CDR2 is FQGTGA. The CDR3 loop reads CASSTLAGTDTQYF. CDR3 DNA sequence: TGTGCCAGCAGCACTCTAGCGGGCACAGATACGCAGTATTTT.

The chain uses TRBV3-1 (or the pseudogene TRBV3-2) and TRBJ2-7; no definite D call. V was shortened by 1 base and J by 0 bases, with 10 bases between the two germline ends. The length of the CDR3 is 15 residues. In germline, CDR1 is LGHDT, CDR2 YNNKEL (reference sequence). This CDR3 reads CASSQGGSLSYEQYV. The CDR3 DNA follows: TGTGCCAGCAGCCAAGGGGGTAGCCTCTCCTACGAGCAGTACGTC.

This clone showed up just once. The gene calls are TRBV7-9 and TRBJ1-1; D not resolved. Germline lookup yields CDR1 SEHNR and CDR2 FQNEAQ (reference sequence). Trimming pared 5 bases from V and 4 bases from J, leaving 17 bases between. The CDR3 length is 15 residues. CDR3 amino acids: CASSPVRALATEAFF. CDR3 nucleotide sequence: TGTGCCAGCAGCCCTGTTAGGGCCTTGGCCACTGAAGCTTTCTTT.

The chain employs TRBV5-3 and TRBJ1-2; TRBD1 might be the D (5 bases). TRBV5-3 is sorted into the ORF group, with uncertain function. The CDR3 is made up of 17 amino acids. V was shortened by 0 bases and J by 0 bases, with 15 bases between the two germline ends. CDR3 coding DNA: TGTGCCAGAAGCTTGGTTGTCGGACACGAAGCTAACTATGGCTACACCTTC. Protein sequence: CARSLVVGHEANYGYTF.

This clone was seen once. The J gene is TRBJ1-2, the V gene TRBV2, with a possible D match to TRBD1 (5 bases). Germline-derived CDR1 and CDR2 are SNHLY and FYNNEI. The V end was cut by 3 bases, the J end by 8 bases, with 16 bases between. This CDR3 region has 14 residues. This chain's CDR3 is CASSEGLPGEGYTF. CDR3 in DNA: TGTGCCAGCAGTGAGGGACTCCCGGGAGAGGGCTACACCTTC. Based on the CDR3 plus reference TRBV2 and TRBJ1-2, the full variable domain is EPEVTQTPSHQVTQMGQEVILRCVPISNHLYFYWYRQILGQKVEFLVSFYNNEISEKSEIFDDQFSVERPDGSNFTLKIRSTKLEDSAMYFCASSEGLPGEGYTFGSGTRLTVV.

J is TRBJ1-4 and V is TRBV19; D uncertain. V was trimmed by 9 bases and J by 4 bases, leaving 12 bases between them. The CDR3 has 13 residues. Per the germline V gene, CDR1 is LNHDA and CDR2 is SQIVND (reference sequence). The CDR3 DNA is TGTGCCAGCAGCAATAGGGATAATGAAAAACTGTTTTTT. This translates into CASSNRDNEKLFF.

This chain links TRBV2 with TRBJ1-5; 7 bases line up with TRBD1. The CDR3 runs to 13 residues. Germline trimming cut 6 bases from V and 4 bases from J; bases unmatched to any gene: 3. Germline CDR1 reads SNHLY; CDR2 reads FYNNEI. The CDR3: CASSSGGNQPQHF. CDR3 DNA: TGTGCCAGCAGCTCAGGGGGGAATCAGCCCCAGCATTTT.

The chain joins TRBV5-3 to TRBJ1-2; a weak D match, TRBD1 (6 bases). TRBV5-3 is an open reading frame, and its role is uncertain. The CDR3 has 13 residues. Trimming took 4 bases from V and 6 from J, leaving 13 bases between them. CDR3 sequence (DNA): TGTGCCAGAAGCCTGACAGGTGGGCATGGCTACACCTTC. It is translated as CARSLTGGHGYTF.

This chain links TRBV30 with TRBJ2-7; 7 bases align to TRBD1. The length of the CDR3 is 15 residues. Per the germline V gene, CDR1 is GTSNPN and CDR2 is SVGIG (reference sequence). V lost 4 bases to trimming and J lost 0 bases; unmatched junction nucleotides: 9. The CDR3 bases are TGTGCCTGGATCATGAAGGACAGGTACTCCTACGAGCAGTACTTC. Residues: CAWIMKDRYSYEQYF.

The chain has TRBV5-6 and TRBJ1-3, with D unresolved. V gave up 4 bases and J gave up 15 bases, with 26 bases separating them. CDR1 and CDR2 from the germline V gene are SGHDT and YYEEEE. This CDR3 has 15 residues. In DNA form, the CDR3 reads TGTGCCAGCAGCCTCGCCGGGGTTAGAGTCTTTGAACAATATTTT. Translated, it gives CASSLAGVRVFEQYF.

This chain connects TRBV7-2 to TRBJ2-1, with 8 bases fitting TRBD2. Germline V gene sequence: CDR1 SGHTA, CDR2 FQGNSA. Trimming at V came to 5 bases and at J to 9 bases, leaving 12 bases not matched to a gene. The CDR3 runs 15 residues. The CDR3 loop reads CASSQPGLGIVEQFF. The CDR3 DNA sequence: TGTGCCAGCAGCCAGCCGGGACTAGGGATTGTTGAGCAGTTCTTC.

The chain carries TRBV6-5 and TRBJ1-6; unclear D gene. The V and J ends lost 0 bases and 6 bases respectively, with 9 bases between them. The germline V gene encodes CDR1 MNHEY and CDR2 SVGAGI. The CDR3 has 15 residues. CDR3 in amino acids: CASSYSGSPNSPLHF. CDR3 bases: TGTGCCAGCAGTTACTCGGGTAGCCCTAATTCACCCCTCCACTTT.

The rearrangement joins TRBV7-9 to TRBJ2-2; the D gene is possibly TRBD1 (6 bases). Germline V gene sequence: CDR1 SEHNR, CDR2 FQNEAQ (reference sequence). The CDR3 loop spans 14 amino acids. The germline V and J ends were trimmed by 5 bases and 5 bases, with 12 bases remaining between them. In DNA, the CDR3 is TGTGCCAGCAGCCTCAGGGGCCAGACCGGGGAGCTGTTTTTT. This codes for CASSLRGQTGELFF.

This chain connects TRBV6-6 to TRBJ1-2; D gene uncertain. Germline V gene sequence: CDR1 MNHNY, CDR2 SVGAGI (reference sequence). This CDR3 region has 13 residues. Trimming took off 6 bases at V and 3 bases at J, with 11 bases between the two ends. In DNA, the CDR3 is TGTGCCAGCAGCGGAGGTCTGGACTATGGCTACACCTTC. Protein product: CASSGGLDYGYTF.

The rearrangement links TRBV19 to TRBJ2-7; D perhaps matches TRBD1 (5 bases). Trimming removed 6 bases from V and 4 bases from J, with 13 bases in between. CDR3 size: 13 residues. Germline CDR1 and CDR2: LNHDA and SQIVND (reference sequence). The CDR3 region is CASSIQGSYEQYF. The CDR3 nucleotides read TGTGCCAGTAGCATCCAGGGTTCTTACGAGCAGTACTTC.

Regarding this clone: Other nucleotide sequences from this sample produce the same CDR3. The chain employs TRBV2 and TRBJ1-4; D uncertain. CDR1 SNHLY and CDR2 FYNNEI come from the germline V gene. The ends were cut back, 6 bases at V and 5 bases at J, with 19 bases in the middle. The CDR3 is 16 residues long. The CDR3 DNA follows: TGTGCCAGCAGCGCGGGAGATGGAACGCTAAATGAAAAACTGTTTTTT. Protein: CASSAGDGTLNEKLFF.